The 17 T cell receptor beta chains in this list originate from one sample, sequenced in a study of T cell responses to AZD1222 COVID-19 vaccine. Only in-frame clones appear in the TCRdb table, and some are missing; sequencing was by immunoSEQ multiplex PCR. Altogether more than 65,000 clones are present, approximately 85% being singletons, with the ten largest covering approximately 3.6%. Sequencing used peripheral blood, obtained 28 days after the second AZD1222 dose. These receptors came from an adult who received the AZD1222 COVID-19 vaccine.

The chain employs TRBV10-3 and TRBJ1-3; the match to TRBD1 covers 9 bases. V lost 7 bases and J lost 3; bases outside the gene matches: 10. The CDR3 is made up of 16 amino acids. Per the germline V gene, CDR1 is ENHRY and CDR2 is SYGVKD. The CDR3 nucleotides read TGTGCCATCACCCCAGCGGGGGACAGGGTTGGAAACACCATATATTTT. Residues: CAITPAGDRVGNTIYF.

The rearrangement joins TRBV3-1 (or the pseudogene TRBV3-2) to TRBJ1-4; unclear D gene. The CDR3 is 17 residues long. Trimming took 4 bases from V and 0 from J, leaving 15 bases between them. The germline V gene has CDR1 LGHDT and CDR2 YNNKEL (reference sequence). Written as DNA, the CDR3 is TGTGCCAGCAGCCCGCGTGTTGGCACCGCAACTAATGAAAAACTGTTTTTT. Its protein is CASSPRVGTATNEKLFF.

This clone came up once. This chain joins TRBV27 and TRBJ2-7; possibly TRBD2 for D (5 bases). CDR1 and CDR2 (germline): MNHEY, SMNVEV (reference sequence). The CDR3 consists of 11 residues. Trimming stripped 5 bases from V and 6 bases from J, with 8 bases between. The CDR3 loop is CASSLRGEQYF. In DNA form, the CDR3 reads TGTGCCAGCAGTCTCCGGGGCGAGCAGTACTTC.

The chain has TRBV28 and TRBJ2-4; D not certain. This CDR3 contains 17 residues. V lost 6 bases, J lost 0 bases, and 18 bases lay in between. The germline CDR1 and CDR2 sequences are MDHEN and SYDVKM. The chain's CDR3 is CASSSGSQSLAKNIQYF. CDR3 bases: TGTGCCAGCAGCTCCGGTAGCCAGTCTCTAGCCAAAAACATTCAGTACTTC.

The rearrangement uses TRBV10-2 and TRBJ1-5, with D tentatively TRBD1 (5 bases). The CDR3 length is 13 residues. Germline V gives CDR1 WSHSY, CDR2 SAAADI. Trimming removed 7 bases from V and 2 bases from J, with 9 bases in between. As DNA, the CDR3 is TGCGCCAGCAACAGAGGGGGCAATCAGCCCCAGCATTTT. It specifies CASNRGGNQPQHF.

This CDR3 reads CAISADRDTEAFF. The CDR3, as DNA: TGTGCCATCAGTGCGGACAGGGACACTGAAGCTTTCTTT. The chain is built from TRBV10-3 and TRBJ1-1; TRBD1 agrees at 8 bases. The CDR3 sequence is 13 residues long. Germline-derived CDR1 and CDR2 are ENHRY and SYGVKD. V trimming: 4 bases; J trimming: 3 bases; junction bases outside the gene matches: 1.

This clone came up once. The chain combines TRBV2 with TRBJ2-1, with 11 bases identical to TRBD1. This CDR3 is 16 amino acids long. Germline trimming cut 5 bases from V and 4 bases from J; bases unmatched to any gene: 7. CDR1 is SNHLY, CDR2 FYNNEI, per germline. The CDR3 region has the DNA TGTGCCAGCAGTTCCGGGACAGGGGGTCGTTACAATGAGCAGTTCTTC. Its translation: CASSSGTGGRYNEQFF.

The genes are TRBV2 and TRBJ2-3; 8 bases match TRBD2. Trimming cost V 2 bases and J 4 bases; bases outside gene matches: 5. This CDR3 contains 15 residues. Germline V gene lookup returns CDR1 SNHLY and CDR2 FYNNEI. The DNA of the CDR3 is TGTGCCAGCAGTGAAACGGGGGGGCACGCAGATACGCAGTATTTT. Its translation is CASSETGGHADTQYF.

The J gene is TRBJ1-1, the V gene TRBV29-1, with 9 positions matching TRBD1. This CDR3 has 12 amino acids. Germline V gene data show CDR1 as SQVTM and CDR2 as ANQGSEA. CDR3 in amino acids: CSGQGQGAEAFF. DNA for the CDR3: TGCAGTGGTCAGGGACAGGGAGCTGAAGCTTTCTTT. Based on the CDR3 plus reference TRBV29-1 and TRBJ1-1, the full variable domain is SAVISQKPSRDICQRGTSLTIQCQVDSQVTMMFWYRQQPGQSLTLIATANQGSEATYESGFVIDKFPISRPNLTFSTLTVSNMSPEDSSIYLCSGQGQGAEAFFGQGTRLTVV.

J is TRBJ1-3 and V is TRBV28, with D possibly matching TRBD1 (5 bases). The V and J ends lost 6 bases and 2 bases respectively, with 11 bases between them. Germline assignment: CDR1 MDHEN and CDR2 SYDVKM. The CDR3 contains 14 residues. The CDR3 loop is CASSQGFAGNTIYF. Here the CDR3 DNA reads TGTGCCAGCAGCCAGGGATTCGCTGGAAACACCATATATTTT.

The rearrangement links TRBV28 to TRBJ1-5, with a weak D call TRBD1 (6 bases). Looked up from germline, CDR1 is MDHEN and CDR2 is SYDVKM. V gave up 6 bases and J gave up 1 base, with 19 bases separating them. This CDR3 is 17 amino acids long. DNA of the CDR3: TGTGCCAGCAGCCCTCCCACAGGCACAGGGAGCAATCAGCCCCAGCATTTT. This gives the protein CASSPPTGTGSNQPQHF.

V usage is TRBV18 and J usage is TRBJ2-5; no definite D call. With 6 bases removed from V and 4 bases from J, the gap between germline ends came to 15 bases. Germline V gives CDR1 KGHSH, CDR2 LQKENI. The length of the CDR3 is 14 residues. The CDR3 sequence: CASSPETGPETQYF. Written as DNA, the CDR3 is TGTGCCAGCTCCCCTGAAACTGGCCCAGAGACCCAGTACTTC.

By its share, this clone is medium-sized. The chain uses TRBV2 and TRBJ2-3; unclear D gene. In germline, CDR1 is SNHLY, CDR2 FYNNEI. Trimming shortened V by 5 bases and J by 5 bases, and 11 bases separated the two germline ends. The CDR3 consists of 13 residues. The CDR3 DNA reads as TGTGCCAGCAGTTCGCGGATGGGAGATACGCAGTATTTT. It specifies CASSSRMGDTQYF.

J is TRBJ1-6 and V is TRBV15; D is possibly TRBD1 (5 bases). CDR3 length: 15 residues. Trimming pared 6 bases from V and 5 bases from J, leaving 14 bases between. Germline V gene sequence: CDR1 LNHNV, CDR2 YYDKDF (reference sequence). The CDR3 here is CATRERQGNNSPLHF. CDR3 coding DNA: TGTGCCACCAGGGAAAGGCAGGGAAATAATTCACCCCTCCACTTT.

This sequence joins TRBV28 and TRBJ1-5; D ambiguous. The CDR3 loop spans 15 amino acids. Looked up from germline, CDR1 is MDHEN and CDR2 is SYDVKM. The V gene lost 2 bases and the J gene lost 5 bases, with 13 bases spanning the gap. The CDR3 protein is CASSLVLTGDQPQHF. DNA for the CDR3: TGTGCCAGCAGTTTAGTTCTAACCGGGGATCAGCCCCAGCATTTT.

The gene calls are TRBV19 and TRBJ2-1; TRBD2 matches 12 bases. The germline V gene encodes CDR1 LNHDA and CDR2 SQIVND (reference sequence). J was trimmed by 4 bases and V by 7 bases; bases with no gene match: 5. This CDR3 spans 15 amino acids. The CDR3 loop is CASTRLAGEYNEQFF. As DNA, the CDR3 is TGTGCCAGTACCAGACTAGCGGGGGAGTACAATGAGCAGTTCTTC. The whole variable domain, remainder taken from reference TRBV19 and TRBJ2-1, is DGGITQSPKYLFRKEGQNVTLSCEQNLNHDAMYWYRQDPGQGLRLIYYSQIVNDFQKGDIAEGYSVSREKKESFPLTVTSAQKNPTAFYLCASTRLAGEYNEQFFGPGTRLTVL.

The chain employs TRBV7-9 and TRBJ1-1, with unresolved D. The germline gives CDR1 SEHNR, CDR2 FQNEAQ (reference sequence). Trimming took off 6 bases at V and 13 bases at J, with 21 bases between the two ends. The CDR3 loop spans 13 amino acids. The CDR3 spells CASSSVPPSYIFF. The CDR3 nucleotides read TGTGCCAGCAGTTCGGTTCCCCCCTCTTATATTTTCTTT.